The 3 T cell receptor beta chains presented below share a single source sample, sequenced in a study of OX40 agonist ivuxolimab in advanced cancers. This table comes from immunoSEQ multiplex PCR, and its TCRdb copy is limited to in-frame clones, with some not included. The sample includes about 43,000 clones, 86% of them seen just once. The sample in question was CD4+ or CD8+ T cells sorted from blood, obtained in a trial of the OX40 agonist ivuxolimab. These receptors were taken from an adult with an advanced solid tumor such as melanoma, head and neck, liver or kidney cancer.

CDR3 amino acids: CSVGQHGGEQYF. The CDR3 region has the DNA TGCAGCGTTGGACAGCATGGGGGCGAGCAGTACTTC. The chain recombines TRBV29-1 with TRBJ2-7, with D possibly called TRBD1 or TRBD2 (5 bases each). V shed 4 bases and J shed 6 bases, with 13 bases lying between them. CDR3 length: 12 amino acids. Germline-derived CDR1 and CDR2 are SQVTM and ANQGSEA.

This rearrangement joins TRBV6-4 to TRBJ1-2; D might be TRBD1 (5 bases). Trimming pared 4 bases from V and 3 bases from J, leaving 12 bases between. The germline V gene has CDR1 MRHNA and CDR2 SNTAGT. The CDR3 has 14 amino acids. The CDR3 region has the DNA TGTGCCAGCAGTGCCGGAATACAGGACTATGGCTACACCTTC. It yields the protein CASSAGIQDYGYTF.

The chain combines TRBV11-2 with TRBJ2-2; either TRBD1 or TRBD2 may supply D (5 bases each). The germline gives CDR1 SGHAT, CDR2 FQNNGV. V lost 5 bases to trimming and J lost 4 bases, with 17 bases between them. The CDR3 covers 16 residues. CDR3 sequence reads: CASSPLGGGLTGELFF. The CDR3 DNA is TGTGCCAGCAGCCCCCTAGGTGGGGGTCTCACCGGGGAGCTGTTTTTT.